These 7 T cell receptor beta chains were all obtained from the same sample, sequenced in a study of Ad26.COV2.S vaccination and SARS-CoV-2 variants. Treatment reported: around 19 received Ad26.COV2.S at low or high dose, single or two shots; about 5 received placebo; per-sample allocation not given. Collection of the samples took place on day 63 after the first injection of vaccine or placebo. The data were produced by immunoSEQ multiplex PCR, yet TCRdb's version contains in-frame clones alone and is incomplete. The data contain approximately 400,000 clones, roughly four fifths of them seen just once; the ten biggest clones take up about 7.1%. Sequenced material: peripheral blood, taken in a trial of Ad26.COV2.S vaccine versus placebo. The source is a person between 18 and 65 years old who received the Ad26.COV2.S COVID-19 vaccine or a placebo.

Notes on this clone: Other DNA sequences in the sample encode the same CDR3. The V and J genes are TRBV7-2 and TRBJ2-7; D tentatively reads TRBD1 or TRBD2 (5 bases each). CDR3 length: 14 amino acids. V lost 1 base, J lost 4 bases, and 11 bases lay in between. Germline V gives CDR1 SGHTA, CDR2 FQGNSA. The CDR3 reads CASSLGGYLYEQYF. The CDR3 nucleotides are TGTGCCAGCAGCTTAGGGGGGTACTTATACGAGCAGTACTTC.

The CDR3 DNA sequence: TGCGCCAGCAGCTTGGCATTAAGGGTAGGGGAAGCTTTCTTT. It specifies CASSLALRVGEAFF. The chain combines TRBV5-1 with TRBJ1-1; no firm D call. The V gene lost 0 bases and the J gene lost 8 bases, with 14 bases spanning the gap. CDR1 is SGHRS, CDR2 YFSETQ, per germline. The CDR3 sequence is 14 residues long.

The chain combines TRBV9 with TRBJ1-4; D unclear. The CDR3 is made up of 14 amino acids. The V and J ends lost 3 bases and 7 bases respectively, with 13 bases between them. Germline V gene data show CDR1 as SGDLS and CDR2 as YYNGEE. The CDR3: CASSAPGVGEKLFF. CDR3 bases: TGTGCCAGCAGCGCTCCGGGAGTAGGTGAAAAACTGTTTTTT. Variable domain in full (rest from reference TRBV9 and TRBJ1-4): DSGVTQTPKHLITATGQRVTLRCSPRSGDLSVYWYQQSLDQGLQFLIQYYNGEERAKGNILERFSAQQFPDLHSELNLSSLELGDSALYFCASSAPGVGEKLFFGSGTQLSVL.

This clone turned up a few times. This chain connects TRBV6-6 to TRBJ1-1, with unresolved D. This CDR3 region has 12 residues. The V and J ends lost 2 bases and 2 bases respectively, with 3 bases between them. CDR1 and CDR2 (germline): MNHNY, SVGAGI (reference sequence). The CDR3 region has the DNA TGTGCCAGCAGTTACACCAACACTGAAGCTTTCTTT. Encoded protein: CASSYTNTEAFF.

The chain joins TRBV5-4 to TRBJ2-7; D uncertain. With 0 bases removed from V and 0 bases from J, the gap between germline ends came to 10 bases. This CDR3 is built from 15 residues. The germline CDR1 and CDR2 sequences are SGHNT and YYREEE (reference sequence). The CDR3 DNA follows: TGTGCCAGCAGCTTGGGCGGATTCCTCTCCTACGAGCAGTACTTC. The encoded protein is CASSLGGFLSYEQYF.

V gene TRBV2 combines with J gene TRBJ1-5, with D hard to call. V was cut by 1 base and J by 2 bases, with 15 bases left in between. Germline-derived CDR1 and CDR2 are SNHLY and FYNNEI. This CDR3 spans 17 amino acids. Here the CDR3 DNA reads TGTGCCAGCAGTGAAGTGTACGGCGGGATTGGCAATCAGCCCCAGCATTTT. Protein: CASSEVYGGIGNQPQHF.

The chain links TRBV7-8 to TRBJ2-7, with a tentative D call TRBD2 (6 bases). The germline V and J ends were trimmed by 5 bases and 4 bases, with 18 bases remaining between them. The V gene's germline CDR1 is SGHVS and CDR2 FQNEAQ. This CDR3 comprises 15 residues. CDR3 in DNA: TGTGCCAGCAGCCCCACGGAGGAGGGGCAGTACGAGCAGTACTTC. As protein: CASSPTEEGQYEQYF.